The clone carrying this TCR beta chain occurred many times. Its antigen is as yet unknown. With a duration under 2 months, the hyperthyroidism was newly diagnosed in patients aged 18 to 65. These data come from a study of T cells in Graves' hyperthyroidism and ophthalmopathy. The CDR3 runs 15 residues. Germline V lookup: CDR1 SGHNT, CDR2 YENEEA. V lost 1 base to trimming and J lost 3 bases; unmatched junction nucleotides: 2. RNA transcripts gave rise to amplified TCR beta CDR3 regions. RT-PCR in the first round (using the HTBI primer set) targeted the TCR CDR3. TCRdb passed the multiplex PCR reads through MiXCR, listing each CDR3 protein once. The data show approximately 420,000 distinct CDR3 sequences, about an eighth seen once. General study results and limits: In simple terms, a model built on 13 V-J features told ophthalmopathy apart from stable hyperthyroidism.

The receptor was derived from a woman aged 18 to 35 with Graves' hyperthyroidism. V usage is TRBV11-3 and J usage is TRBJ2-5; 10 nucleotides agree with TRBD2. The sequenced sample was blood. The CDR3 loop is CASSLASGGEETQYF. CDR3 bases: TGTGCCAGCAGCTTAGCTAGCGGGGGTGAAGAGACCCAGTACTTC.